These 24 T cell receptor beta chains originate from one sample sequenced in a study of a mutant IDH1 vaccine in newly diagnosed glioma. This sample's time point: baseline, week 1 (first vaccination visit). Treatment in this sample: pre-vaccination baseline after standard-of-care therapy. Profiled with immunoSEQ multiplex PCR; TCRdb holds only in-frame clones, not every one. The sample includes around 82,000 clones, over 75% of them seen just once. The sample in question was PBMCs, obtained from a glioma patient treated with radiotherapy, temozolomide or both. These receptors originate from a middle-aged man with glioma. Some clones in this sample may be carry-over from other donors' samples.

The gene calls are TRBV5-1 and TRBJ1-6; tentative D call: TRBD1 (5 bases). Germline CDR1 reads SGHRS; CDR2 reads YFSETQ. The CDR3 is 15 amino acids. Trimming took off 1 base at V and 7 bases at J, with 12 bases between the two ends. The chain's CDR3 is CASSLIGEGNSPLHF. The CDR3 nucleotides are TGCGCCAGCAGCTTGATCGGGGAGGGGAATTCACCCCTCCACTTT.

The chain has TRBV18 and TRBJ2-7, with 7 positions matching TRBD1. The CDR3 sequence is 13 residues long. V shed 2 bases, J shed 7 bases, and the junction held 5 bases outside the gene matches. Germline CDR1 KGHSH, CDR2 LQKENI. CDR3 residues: CASSPTDRAEQYF. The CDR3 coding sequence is TGTGCCAGCTCACCAACCGACAGGGCAGAGCAGTACTTC.

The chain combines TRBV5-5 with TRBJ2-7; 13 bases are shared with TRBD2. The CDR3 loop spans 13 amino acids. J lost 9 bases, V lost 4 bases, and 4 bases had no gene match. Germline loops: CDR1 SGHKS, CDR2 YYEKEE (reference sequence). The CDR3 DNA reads TGTGCCAGCAGCATCGGGACTAGCGGGGTGCAGTACTTC. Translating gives CASSIGTSGVQYF. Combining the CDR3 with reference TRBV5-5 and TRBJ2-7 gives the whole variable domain DAGVTQSPTHLIKTRGQQVTLRCSPISGHKSVSWYQQVLGQGPQFIFQYYEKEERGRGNFPDRFSARQFPNYSSELNVNALLLGDSALYLCASSIGTSGVQYFGPGTRLTVT.

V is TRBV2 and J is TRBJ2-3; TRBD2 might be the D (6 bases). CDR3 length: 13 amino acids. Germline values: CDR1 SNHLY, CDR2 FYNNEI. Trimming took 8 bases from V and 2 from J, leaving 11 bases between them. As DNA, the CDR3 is TGTGCCAGCGGGGGGACCTTCACAGATACGCAGTATTTT. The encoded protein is CASGGTFTDTQYF.

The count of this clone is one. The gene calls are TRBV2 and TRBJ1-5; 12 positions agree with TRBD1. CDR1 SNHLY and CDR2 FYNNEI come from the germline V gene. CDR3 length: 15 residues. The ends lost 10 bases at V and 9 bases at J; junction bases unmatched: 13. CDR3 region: CAISRGTGGYSPQHF. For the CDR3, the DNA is TGTGCCATAAGCCGGGGGACAGGGGGCTACTCGCCCCAGCATTTT.

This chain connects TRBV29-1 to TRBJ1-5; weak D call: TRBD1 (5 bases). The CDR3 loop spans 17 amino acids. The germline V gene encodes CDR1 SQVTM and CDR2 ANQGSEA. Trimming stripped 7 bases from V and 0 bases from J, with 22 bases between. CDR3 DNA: TGCAGCGACGGCGGGACCTCCGGTCGTTATAGCAATCAGCCCCAGCATTTT. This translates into CSDGGTSGRYSNQPQHF.

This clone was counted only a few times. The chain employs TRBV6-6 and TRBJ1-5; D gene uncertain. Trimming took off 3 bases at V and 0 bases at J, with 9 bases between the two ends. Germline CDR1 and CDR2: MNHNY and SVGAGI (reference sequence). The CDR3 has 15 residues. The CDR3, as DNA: TGTGCCAGCAGTTATGGTCAGGATAGCAATCAGCCCCAGCATTTT. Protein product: CASSYGQDSNQPQHF.

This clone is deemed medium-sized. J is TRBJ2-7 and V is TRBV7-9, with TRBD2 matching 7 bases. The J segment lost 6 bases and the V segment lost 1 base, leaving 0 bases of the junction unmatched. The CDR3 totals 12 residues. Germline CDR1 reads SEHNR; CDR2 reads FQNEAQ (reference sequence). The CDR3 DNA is TGTGCCAGCAGCTTAGTAGCGGGCGAGCAGTACTTC. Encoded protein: CASSLVAGEQYF.

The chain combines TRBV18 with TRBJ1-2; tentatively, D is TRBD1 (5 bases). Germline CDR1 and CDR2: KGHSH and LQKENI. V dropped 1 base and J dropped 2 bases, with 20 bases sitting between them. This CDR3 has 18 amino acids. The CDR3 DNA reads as TGTGCCAGCTCACCACGGATACAGGATGGTTCGGCCAACTATGGCTACACCTTC. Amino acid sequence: CASSPRIQDGSANYGYTF.

CDR3 nucleotides: TGTGCCAGCAGCTCCAGTACTGGGGCCAACTATGGCTACACCTTC. It codes for CASSSSTGANYGYTF. The J gene is TRBJ1-2, the V gene TRBV7-2; possibly TRBD1 for D (5 bases). CDR1 is SGHTA, CDR2 FQGNSA, per germline. Trimming took off 4 bases at V and 2 bases at J, with 14 bases between the two ends. The CDR3 has 15 amino acids.

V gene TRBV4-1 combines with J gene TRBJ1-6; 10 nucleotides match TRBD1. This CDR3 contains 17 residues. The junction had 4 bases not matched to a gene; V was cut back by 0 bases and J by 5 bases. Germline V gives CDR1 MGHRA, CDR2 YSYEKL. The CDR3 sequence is CASSQDAGTGDNSPLHF. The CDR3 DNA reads TGCGCCAGCAGCCAAGATGCAGGGACAGGGGATAATTCACCCCTCCACTTT.

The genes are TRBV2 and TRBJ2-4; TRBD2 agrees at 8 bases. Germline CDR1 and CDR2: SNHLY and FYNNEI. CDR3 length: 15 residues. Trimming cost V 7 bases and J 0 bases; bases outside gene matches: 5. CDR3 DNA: TGTGCCAGCATGGGCGGGGGGTTAGCCAAAAACATTCAGTACTTC. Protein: CASMGGGLAKNIQYF.

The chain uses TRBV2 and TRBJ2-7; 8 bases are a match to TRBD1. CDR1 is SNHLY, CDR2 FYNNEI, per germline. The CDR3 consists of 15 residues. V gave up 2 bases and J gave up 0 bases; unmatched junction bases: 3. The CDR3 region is CASSETGGSSYEQYF. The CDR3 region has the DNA TGTGCCAGCAGTGAAACAGGGGGAAGCTCCTACGAGCAGTACTTC.

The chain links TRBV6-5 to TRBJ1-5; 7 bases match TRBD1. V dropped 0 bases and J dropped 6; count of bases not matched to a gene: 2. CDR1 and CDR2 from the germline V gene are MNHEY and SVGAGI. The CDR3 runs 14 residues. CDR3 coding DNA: TGTGCCAGCAGTTACTCGCAGGGGGGTCAGCCCCAGCATTTT. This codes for CASSYSQGGQPQHF.

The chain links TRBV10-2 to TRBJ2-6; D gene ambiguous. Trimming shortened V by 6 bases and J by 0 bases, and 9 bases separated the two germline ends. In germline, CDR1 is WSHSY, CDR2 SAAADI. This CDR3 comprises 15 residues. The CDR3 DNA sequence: TGCGCCAGCAGCCTTCCGGGCTCTGGGGCCAACGTCCTGACTTTC. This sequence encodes CASSLPGSGANVLTF.

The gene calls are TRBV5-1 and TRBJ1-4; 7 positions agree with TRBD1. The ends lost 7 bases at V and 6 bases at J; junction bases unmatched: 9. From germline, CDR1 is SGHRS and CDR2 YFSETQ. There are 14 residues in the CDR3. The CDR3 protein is CASGPTGIDEKLFF. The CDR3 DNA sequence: TGCGCCAGCGGCCCGACAGGGATCGATGAAAAACTGTTTTTT.

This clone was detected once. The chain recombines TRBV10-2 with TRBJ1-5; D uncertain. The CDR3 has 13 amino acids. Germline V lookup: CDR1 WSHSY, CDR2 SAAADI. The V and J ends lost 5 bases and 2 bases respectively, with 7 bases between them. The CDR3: CASSSTGNQPQHF. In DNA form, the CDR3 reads TGCGCCAGCAGTTCAACAGGCAATCAGCCCCAGCATTTT.

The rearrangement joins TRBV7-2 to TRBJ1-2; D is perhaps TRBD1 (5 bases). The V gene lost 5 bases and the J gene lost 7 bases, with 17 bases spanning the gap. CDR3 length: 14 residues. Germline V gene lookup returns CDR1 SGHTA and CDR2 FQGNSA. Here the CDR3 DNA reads TGTGCCAGCAGCAACGAAGGAGGGGAGGGTGGCTACACCTTC. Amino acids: CASSNEGGEGGYTF. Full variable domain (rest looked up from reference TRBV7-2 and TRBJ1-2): GAGVSQSPSNKVTEKGKDVELRCDPISGHTALYWYRQSLGQGLEFLIYFQGNSAPDKSGLPSDRFSAERTGGSVSTLTIQRTQQEDSAVYLCASSNEGGEGGYTFGSGTRLTVV.

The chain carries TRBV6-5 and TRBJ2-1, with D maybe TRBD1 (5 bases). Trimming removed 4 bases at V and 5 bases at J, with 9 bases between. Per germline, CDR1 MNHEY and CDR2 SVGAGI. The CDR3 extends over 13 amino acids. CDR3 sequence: CASSWGRDNEQFF. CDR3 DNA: TGTGCCAGCAGTTGGGGCCGCGACAATGAGCAGTTCTTC.

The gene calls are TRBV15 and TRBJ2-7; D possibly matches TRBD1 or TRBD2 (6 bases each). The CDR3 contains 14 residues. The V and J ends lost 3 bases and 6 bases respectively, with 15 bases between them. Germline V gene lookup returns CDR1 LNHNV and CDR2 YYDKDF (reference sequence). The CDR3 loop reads CATSRWTGAGEQYF. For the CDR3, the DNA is TGTGCCACCAGCAGGTGGACGGGGGCGGGCGAGCAGTACTTC.

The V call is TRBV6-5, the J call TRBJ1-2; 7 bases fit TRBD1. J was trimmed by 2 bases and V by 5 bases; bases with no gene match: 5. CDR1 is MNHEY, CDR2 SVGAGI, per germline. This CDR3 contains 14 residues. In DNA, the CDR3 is TGTGCCAGCAGTCGGACAGGTACCAACTATGGCTACACCTTC. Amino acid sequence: CASSRTGTNYGYTF.

CDR3 in DNA: TGTGCCTGGAAATACGGAGTTCGGAATGAGCAGTTCTTC. Translation: CAWKYGVRNEQFF. The chain is built from TRBV30 and TRBJ2-1; no clear D. Per the germline V gene, CDR1 is GTSNPN and CDR2 is SVGIG (reference sequence). There are 13 residues in the CDR3. Trimming stripped 4 bases from V and 7 bases from J, with 14 bases between. Together with reference TRBV30 and TRBJ2-1, the CDR3 gives the full variable domain: SQTIHQWPATLVQPVGSPLSLECTVEGTSNPNLYWYRQAAGRGLQLLFYSVGIGQISSEVPQNLSASRPQDRQFILSSKKLLLSDSGFYLCAWKYGVRNEQFFGPGTRLTVL.

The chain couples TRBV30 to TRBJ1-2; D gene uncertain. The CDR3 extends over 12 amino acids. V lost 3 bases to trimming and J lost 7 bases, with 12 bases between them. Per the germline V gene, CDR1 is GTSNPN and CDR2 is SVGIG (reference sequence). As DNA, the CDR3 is TGTGCCTGGAGCCTCCTCCCACTTGGCTACACCTTC. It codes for CAWSLLPLGYTF.

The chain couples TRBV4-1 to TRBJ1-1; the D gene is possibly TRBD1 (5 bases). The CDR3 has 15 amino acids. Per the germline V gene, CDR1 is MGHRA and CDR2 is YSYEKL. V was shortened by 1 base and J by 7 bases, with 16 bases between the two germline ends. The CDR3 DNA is TGCGCCAGCAGCCAAGTGGTTGTGGGGCATGGTGAAGCTTTCTTT. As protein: CASSQVVVGHGEAFF.